This TCR beta chain was identified during a study of blood T cell repertoires in COVID-19. In the study overall: Sites in the United States, Italy and Spain provided acute and convalescent COVID-19 samples. The cDNA or gDNA used as material had been derived from T cells, B-cell-depleted T cells, or PBMCs.

The CDR3 runs to 15 residues. V was trimmed by 5 bases and J by 4 bases, leaving 15 bases between them. The germline V gene encodes CDR1 MRHNA and CDR2 SNTAGT. Enrolment of Seattle patients took place during active infection, and they were followed longitudinally. Original data processing: Amplification of reference gene primers provided the estimated nucleated cell counts. The assay was immunoSEQ multiplex PCR, and TCRdb's table has in-frame clones only and misses some. D and trimming were read from the DNA, whereas the V and J calls and clone size are those reported in that table. The profile shows 250,000 or so clones, around nine tenths of them singletons.

The TCR was taken from a woman in her fifties or sixties with COVID-19, enrolled during active disease. V gene TRBV6-4 combines with J gene TRBJ2-1; TRBD2 might be the D (5 bases). The sequencing sample was made of peripheral blood. For the CDR3, the DNA is TGTGCCAGCAGTCCCCTCGGGAACCCTTACAATGAGCAGTTCTTC. Protein: CASSPLGNPYNEQFF.